This TCR beta chain was retrieved from a study of cytomegalovirus exposure and HLA in healthy donors. PCR used 60 Vbeta primers and 13 Jbeta primers. The data were produced by immunoSEQ multiplex PCR, yet TCRdb's version contains in-frame clones alone and is incomplete. Here the sample spans approximately 220,000 clones, nearly 80% being singletons. Germline lookup yields CDR1 LNHDA and CDR2 SQIVND (reference sequence). With 3 bases removed from V and 7 bases from J, the gap between germline ends came to 9 bases. The CDR3 totals 13 residues. About this clone: Its antigen remains unknown.

Overall study findings and caveats: More clonal expansion characterized HLA-associated TCR beta chains than equally common others in a later analysis. Among the most significant clusters, several appeared linked to common viral pathogens in a later analysis.

The sequence came from a male donor in good health and CMV-seronegative. This rearrangement joins TRBV19 to TRBJ1-4, with no clear D. Sequenced sample: PBMCs. CDR3 sequence: CASSMMASEKLFF. The CDR3 DNA follows: TGTGCCAGTAGTATGATGGCAAGTGAAAAACTGTTTTTT.